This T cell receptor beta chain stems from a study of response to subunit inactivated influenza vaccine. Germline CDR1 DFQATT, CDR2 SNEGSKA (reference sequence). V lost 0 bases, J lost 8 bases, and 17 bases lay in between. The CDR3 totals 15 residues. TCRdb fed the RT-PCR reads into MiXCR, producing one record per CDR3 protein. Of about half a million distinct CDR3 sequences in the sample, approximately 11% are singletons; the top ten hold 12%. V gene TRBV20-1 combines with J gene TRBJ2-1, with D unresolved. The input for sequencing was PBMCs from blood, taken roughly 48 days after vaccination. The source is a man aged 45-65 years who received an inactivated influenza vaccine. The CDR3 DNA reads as TGCAGTGCTAGAGATAAAACCAACCATTTCGATGAGCAGTTCTTC. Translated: CSARDKTNHFDEQFF.